These 8 T cell receptor beta chains were sequenced from one sample in a study of beta chain features in type 1 diabetes. Findings and limits, study-wide: Type 1 diabetes patients had TCRB CDR3s that were shorter (moderately but significantly so) in all four CD4+ subsets.

Their specific antigens are unknown. The whole isolated RNA underwent reverse transcription, so sequencing captured expressed TCRB transcripts. Sequencing used immunoSEQ multiplex PCR; TCRdb keeps in-frame clones, though not all of them. This table holds around 250,000 clones, over 11% found once. Sample: naive CD4+ T cells from blood. These receptors originate from a man aged 30-40 years with type 1 diabetes.

This clone was seen a few times. The V gene is TRBV7-9, the J gene TRBJ2-1; 9 bases match TRBD2. This CDR3 region has 16 residues. The germline V gene has CDR1 SEHNR and CDR2 FQNEAQ (reference sequence). Germline trimming cut 1 base from V and 0 bases from J; bases unmatched to any gene: 1. The CDR3 DNA sequence: TGTGCCAGCAGCTTAGTAGCGGGGGACTCCTACAATGAGCAGTTCTTC. It specifies CASSLVAGDSYNEQFF.

The chain uses TRBV7-6 and TRBJ2-5; 11 bases align to TRBD2. Germline values: CDR1 SGHVS, CDR2 FNYEAQ. V lost 11 bases and J lost 5; bases outside the gene matches: 10. The CDR3 is made up of 14 amino acids. The CDR3 loop reads CASKRASGGETQYF. Here the CDR3 DNA reads TGTGCCTCTAAACGGGCTAGCGGGGGGGAGACCCAGTACTTC.

This clone appeared a few times. V gene TRBV5-1 combines with J gene TRBJ2-5; D is unresolved. Trimming pared 4 bases from V and 3 bases from J, leaving 7 bases between. Germline CDR1 and CDR2: SGHRS and YFSETQ. The CDR3 spans 12 residues. This chain's CDR3 is CASSRRKETQYF. In DNA, the CDR3 is TGCGCCAGCAGCAGGAGAAAAGAGACCCAGTACTTC.

The rearrangement joins TRBV6-5 to TRBJ2-7, with 9 bases matching TRBD1. The J segment lost 4 bases and the V segment lost 6 bases, leaving 4 bases of the junction unmatched. CDR1 MNHEY and CDR2 SVGAGI come from the germline V gene. CDR3 length equals 13 residues. In DNA, the CDR3 is TGTGCCAGCAGCCGGACAGGGGCGTACGAGCAGTACTTC. It yields the protein CASSRTGAYEQYF.

The chain uses TRBV7-9 and TRBJ2-1; D possibly corresponds to TRBD2 (5 bases). This CDR3 spans 17 amino acids. V dropped 5 bases and J dropped 0 bases, with 17 bases sitting between them. CDR1 SEHNR and CDR2 FQNEAQ come from the germline V gene (reference sequence). CDR3: CASSEASSSDSYNEQFF. The CDR3 region has the DNA TGTGCCAGCAGCGAAGCTTCGAGTAGCGACTCCTACAATGAGCAGTTCTTC.

This chain links TRBV5-1 with TRBJ2-4; 7 positions match TRBD1. Trimming removed 0 bases from V and 5 bases from J; junction bases left unmatched: 8. CDR1 is SGHRS and CDR2 is YFSETQ in the germline V gene. The CDR3 runs to 16 residues. CDR3 nucleotides: TGCGCCAGCAGCTTGGCAGGGACAGCTAGAGAAAACATTCAGTACTTC. This gives the protein CASSLAGTARENIQYF.

This chain uses TRBV19 with TRBJ1-2; TRBD1 agrees at 7 bases. The junction had 15 bases not matched to a gene; V was cut back by 5 bases and J by 0 bases. Germline CDR1 and CDR2: LNHDA and SQIVND (reference sequence). CDR3 length: 18 amino acids. The CDR3 sequence is CASSLNQGGWSPNYGYTF. The CDR3 DNA reads TGTGCCAGTAGTCTGAATCAAGGGGGCTGGAGCCCTAACTATGGCTACACCTTC.

Concerning this clone itself: One end of the junction does not line up with germline, which may come from a read error. The rearrangement links TRBV7-9 to TRBJ2-3; 9 bases map to TRBD2. The CDR3 is 12 amino acids. Germline V CDR1 and CDR2: SEHNR, FQNEAQ (reference sequence). The CDR3 nucleotides read TGTGCCAGCAGTCAGAATAGCGGGAGCGAGGGTTTT. Its translation is CASSQNSGSEGF.